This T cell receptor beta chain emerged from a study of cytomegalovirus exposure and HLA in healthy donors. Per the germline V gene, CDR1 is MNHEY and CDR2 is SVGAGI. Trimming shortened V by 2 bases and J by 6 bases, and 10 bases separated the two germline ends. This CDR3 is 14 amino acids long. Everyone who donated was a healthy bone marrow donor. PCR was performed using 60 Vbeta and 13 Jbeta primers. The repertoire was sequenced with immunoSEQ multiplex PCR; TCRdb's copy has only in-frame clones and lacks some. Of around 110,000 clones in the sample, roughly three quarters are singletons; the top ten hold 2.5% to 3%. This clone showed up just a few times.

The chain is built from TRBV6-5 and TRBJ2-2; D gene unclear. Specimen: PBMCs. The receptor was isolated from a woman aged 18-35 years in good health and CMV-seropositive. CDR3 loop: CASSYEVQSGELFF. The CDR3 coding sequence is TGTGCCAGCAGTTACGAGGTCCAGTCCGGGGAGCTGTTTTTT.